This T cell receptor beta chain was documented in a study of T cell changes during pregnancy in multiple sclerosis. This CDR3 has 17 amino acids. J was trimmed by 0 bases and V by 8 bases; bases with no gene match: 7. Germline assignment: CDR1 SGHRS and CDR2 YFSETQ. Sequencing used immunoSEQ multiplex PCR; TCRdb keeps in-frame clones, though not all of them. The sample has around 130,000 clones, approximately 95% seen once. V and J are TRBV5-1 and TRBJ2-3; 15 positions agree with TRBD2. This specimen consisted of peripheral blood, obtained before pregnancy. This receptor was obtained from a female donor with multiple sclerosis, enrolled in a pregnancy study. CDR3 nucleotides: TGCGCCAGTAAACCGGGACTAGCGGGGGGCAGCACAGATACGCAGTATTTT. It is translated as CASKPGLAGGSTDTQYF.